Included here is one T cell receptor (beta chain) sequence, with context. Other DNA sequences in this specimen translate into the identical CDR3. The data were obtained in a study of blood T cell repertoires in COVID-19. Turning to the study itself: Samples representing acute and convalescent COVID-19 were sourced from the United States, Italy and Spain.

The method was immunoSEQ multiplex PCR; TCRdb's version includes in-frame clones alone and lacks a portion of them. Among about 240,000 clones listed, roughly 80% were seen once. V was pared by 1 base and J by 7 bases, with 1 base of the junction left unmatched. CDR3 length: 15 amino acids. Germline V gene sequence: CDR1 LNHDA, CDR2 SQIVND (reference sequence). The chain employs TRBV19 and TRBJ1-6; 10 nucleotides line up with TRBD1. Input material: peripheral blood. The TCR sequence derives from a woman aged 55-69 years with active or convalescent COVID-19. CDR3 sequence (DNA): TGTGCCAGTAGTATAGGACAGGGGGCAAATTCACCCCTCCACTTT. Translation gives CASSIGQGANSPLHF.